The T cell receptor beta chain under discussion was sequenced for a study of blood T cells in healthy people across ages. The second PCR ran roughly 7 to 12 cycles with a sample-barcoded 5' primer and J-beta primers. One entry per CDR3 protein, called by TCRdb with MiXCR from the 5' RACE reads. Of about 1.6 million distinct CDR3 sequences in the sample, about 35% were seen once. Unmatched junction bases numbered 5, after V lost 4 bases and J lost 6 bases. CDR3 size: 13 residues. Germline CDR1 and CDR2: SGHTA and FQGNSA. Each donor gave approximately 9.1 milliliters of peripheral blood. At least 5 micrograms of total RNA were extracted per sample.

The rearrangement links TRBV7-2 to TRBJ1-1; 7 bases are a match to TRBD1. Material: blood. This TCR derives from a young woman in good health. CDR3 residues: CASSSLTGSEAFF. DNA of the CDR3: TGTGCCAGCAGCTCCTTGACAGGGTCTGAAGCTTTCTTT.